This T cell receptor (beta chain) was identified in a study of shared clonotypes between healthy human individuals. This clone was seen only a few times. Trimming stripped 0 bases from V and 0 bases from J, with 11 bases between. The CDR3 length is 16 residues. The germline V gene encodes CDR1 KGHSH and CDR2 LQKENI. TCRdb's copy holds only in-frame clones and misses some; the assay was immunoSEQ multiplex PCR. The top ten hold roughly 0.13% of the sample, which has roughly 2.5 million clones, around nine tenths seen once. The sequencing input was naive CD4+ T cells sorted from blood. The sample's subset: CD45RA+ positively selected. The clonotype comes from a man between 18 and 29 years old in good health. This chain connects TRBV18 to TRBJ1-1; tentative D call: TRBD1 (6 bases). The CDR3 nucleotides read TGTGCCAGCTCACCACCCCGGACAGATATGAACACTGAAGCTTTCTTT. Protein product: CASSPPRTDMNTEAFF.